Detailed here is one T cell receptor (beta chain). The antigen is unknown. Time point in this sample: blood 2 weeks post-SBRT. Described treatment: 15 Gy SBRT to primary tumor, nephrectomy 4 weeks later. Measured with immunoSEQ multiplex PCR; TCRdb has only the in-frame clones, and not every one. The sample yields about 150,000 clones, 87% seen once. This specimen belongs to a study of radiation and T cells in renal cell carcinoma. Germline trimming cut 4 bases from V and 8 bases from J; bases unmatched to any gene: 8. The CDR3 is 14 residues long. Germline V lookup: CDR1 LNHDA, CDR2 SQIVND (reference sequence). Study observations and caveats: Top tumor clonotypes rose in blood 2 weeks post-radiation, then contracted.

The chain links TRBV19 to TRBJ1-2, with 9 bases lining up with TRBD1. The sample here was blood, taken from a patient whose treatment included radiotherapy and nephrectomy. The sequence was obtained from a woman aged 45-60 years with renal cell carcinoma. CDR3 protein: CASSTVQGAGGYTF. DNA of the CDR3: TGTGCCAGTAGTACAGTACAGGGGGCTGGGGGCTACACCTTC.